A single sample gave rise to the 4 T cell receptor beta chains below, sequenced in a study of radiotherapy plus CTLA-4 blockade in lung cancer. Clones were sequenced by immunoSEQ multiplex PCR, and TCRdb holds only the in-frame ones, with some missing. The repertoire holds 90,000 or so clones, roughly four fifths seen once, with 0.75% to 1% in the top ten. The source was peripheral blood, collected from a patient treated with radiotherapy plus ipilimumab. The source of these receptors is a human donor with non-small cell lung cancer who had stable disease on radiotherapy plus ipilimumab.

Regarding this clone: Different DNA sequences within this sample yield the same CDR3. The J gene is TRBJ1-5, the V gene TRBV11-2; 8 bases are a match to TRBD1. V dropped 1 base and J dropped 2; count of bases not matched to a gene: 4. Germline assignment: CDR1 SGHAT and CDR2 FQNNGV. The CDR3 runs to 16 residues. The DNA for the CDR3 is TGTGCCAGCAGCTTAGGTCCAGGGGGCCGCAATCAGCCCCAGCATTTT. It specifies CASSLGPGGRNQPQHF.

The rearrangement joins TRBV30 to TRBJ2-7; 8 nucleotides agree with TRBD2. Germline V lookup: CDR1 GTSNPN, CDR2 SVGIG (reference sequence). This CDR3 spans 15 amino acids. V was pared by 2 bases and J by 0 bases, with 6 bases of the junction left unmatched. The CDR3 bases are TGTGCCTGGAGTAACCCCAGCGGGGGCTCCTACGAGCAGTACTTC. This sequence encodes CAWSNPSGGSYEQYF.

The V call is TRBV10-3, the J call TRBJ1-1, with D perhaps matching TRBD1 (6 bases). The CDR3 sequence is 13 residues long. Germline CDR1 and CDR2: ENHRY and SYGVKD. The V end lost 7 bases, the J end lost 6 bases, and 15 bases lay between the germline ends. In DNA form, the CDR3 reads TGTGCCATCACTCCGAGACAGGATGCTGAAGCTTTCTTT. This gives the protein CAITPRQDAEAFF.

The V gene is TRBV27, the J gene TRBJ2-1; 8 nucleotides line up with TRBD2. V trimming: 6 bases; J trimming: 2 bases; junction bases outside the gene matches: 15. The length of the CDR3 is 18 residues. The germline V gene has CDR1 MNHEY and CDR2 SMNVEV (reference sequence). The CDR3 here is CASRPRTVGGGTYNEQFF. The CDR3 nucleotides are TGTGCCAGCAGGCCCAGGACGGTCGGCGGGGGGACCTACAATGAGCAGTTCTTC.